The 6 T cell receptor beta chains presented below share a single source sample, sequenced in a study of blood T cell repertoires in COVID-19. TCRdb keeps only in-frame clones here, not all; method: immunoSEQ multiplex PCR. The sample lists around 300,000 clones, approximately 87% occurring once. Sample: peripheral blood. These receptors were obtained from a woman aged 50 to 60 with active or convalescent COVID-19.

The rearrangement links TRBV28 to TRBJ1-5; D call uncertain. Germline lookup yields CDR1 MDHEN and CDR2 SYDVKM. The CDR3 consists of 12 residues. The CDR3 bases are TGTGGAGAAGCGTCAGTCGGTCAGCCCCAGCATTTT. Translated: CGEASVGQPQHF.

CDR3 in amino acids: CASSVGTRGNYEQYF. CDR3 DNA: TGCGCCAGCAGCGTTGGCACCAGGGGGAATTACGAGCAGTACTTC. This chain joins TRBV10-2 and TRBJ2-7; TRBD1 aligns across 7 bases. V lost 6 bases to trimming and J lost 4 bases; unmatched junction nucleotides: 12. The CDR3 covers 15 residues. Germline lookup yields CDR1 WSHSY and CDR2 SAAADI.

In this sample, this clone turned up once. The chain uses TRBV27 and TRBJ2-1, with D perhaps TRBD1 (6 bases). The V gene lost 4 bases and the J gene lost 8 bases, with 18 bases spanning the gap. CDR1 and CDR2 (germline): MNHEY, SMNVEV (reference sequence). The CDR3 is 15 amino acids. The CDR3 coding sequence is TGTGCCAGCAGTTCCGGACAGCCGGGTCCCCATGAGCAGTTCTTC. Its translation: CASSSGQPGPHEQFF.

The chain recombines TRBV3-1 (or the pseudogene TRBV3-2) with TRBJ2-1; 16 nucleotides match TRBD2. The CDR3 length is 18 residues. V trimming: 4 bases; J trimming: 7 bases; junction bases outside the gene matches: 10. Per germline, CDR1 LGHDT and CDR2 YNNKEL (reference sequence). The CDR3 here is CASSPTPGLAGGPNEQFF. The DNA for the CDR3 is TGTGCCAGCAGCCCCACCCCGGGACTAGCGGGAGGGCCTAATGAGCAGTTCTTC.

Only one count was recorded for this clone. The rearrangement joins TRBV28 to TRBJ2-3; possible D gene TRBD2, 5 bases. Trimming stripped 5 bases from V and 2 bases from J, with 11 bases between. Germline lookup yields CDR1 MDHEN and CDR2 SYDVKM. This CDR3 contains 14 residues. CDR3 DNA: TGTGCCAGCAGTCCACCCGGGGACACAGATACGCAGTATTTT. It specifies CASSPPGDTDTQYF.

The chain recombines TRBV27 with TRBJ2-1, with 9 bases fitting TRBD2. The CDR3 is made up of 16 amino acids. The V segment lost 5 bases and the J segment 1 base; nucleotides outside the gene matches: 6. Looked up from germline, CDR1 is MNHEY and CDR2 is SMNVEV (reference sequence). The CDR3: CASSLGLAGSYNEQFF. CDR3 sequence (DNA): TGTGCCAGCAGTCTGGGGCTAGCGGGATCCTACAATGAGCAGTTCTTC.